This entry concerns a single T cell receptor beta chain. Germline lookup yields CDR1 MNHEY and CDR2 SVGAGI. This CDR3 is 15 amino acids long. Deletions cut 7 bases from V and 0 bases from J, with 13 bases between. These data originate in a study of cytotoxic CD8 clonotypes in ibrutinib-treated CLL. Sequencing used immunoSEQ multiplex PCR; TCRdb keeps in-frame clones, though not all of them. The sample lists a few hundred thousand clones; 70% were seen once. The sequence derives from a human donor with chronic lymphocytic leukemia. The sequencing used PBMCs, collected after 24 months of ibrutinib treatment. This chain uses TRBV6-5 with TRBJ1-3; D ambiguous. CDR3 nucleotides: TGTGCCAGCAAAAGGGATTCGAGCTCTGGAAACACCATATATTTT. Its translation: CASKRDSSSGNTIYF.